This is a list of T cell receptor beta chains from one sample in a study of control samples from healthy donors and cancer patients. Produced via immunoSEQ multiplex PCR; TCRdb's table is partial and in-frame only. The repertoire holds some 96,000 clones, with roughly 84% as singletons. Sample: blood. These receptors were obtained from a woman between 45 and 60 years old in good health. CDR3s include the opening cysteine and the closing phenylalanine or tryptophan. A D gene is named only where the DNA matches it firmly. The size field is filled for only some rows; it gives once, few, many or a size class.

v_call: TRBV27
j_call: TRBJ2-3
d_call: NA
clone_size: NA
cdr3_nt: TGTGCCAGCAGTTACGGGGCTAGCACAGATACGCAGTATTTT
cdr3_aa: CASSYGASTDTQYF

v_call: TRBV7-8
j_call: TRBJ2-1
d_call: NA
clone_size: NA
cdr3_nt: TGTGCCAGCAGCCCAAGATTCGGGAAATACAATGAGCAGTTCTTC
cdr3_aa: CASSPRFGKYNEQFF

v_call: TRBV12-3/TRBV12-4
j_call: TRBJ1-2
d_call: NA
clone_size: NA
cdr3_nt: TGTGCCAGCAGCCGAGGGAGTTCGGGAGGCTACACCTTC
cdr3_aa: CASSRGSSGGYTF

v_call: TRBV9
j_call: TRBJ2-2
d_call: TRBD2
clone_size: NA
cdr3_nt: TGTGCCAGCAGCGCTCGGGACCTCGGGAGGGGGGAGCTGTTTTTT
cdr3_aa: CASSARDLGRGELFF

v_call: TRBV7-6
j_call: TRBJ1-1
d_call: NA
clone_size: NA
cdr3_nt: TGTGCCAGCAGCTTAGTTGGGCAGATGAACACTGAAGCTTTCTTT
cdr3_aa: CASSLVGQMNTEAFF

v_call: TRBV29-1
j_call: TRBJ2-7
d_call: NA
clone_size: NA
cdr3_nt: TGCAGCGTGGGGGAAGTTGGGACATCCCTCTACGAGCAGTACTTC
cdr3_aa: CSVGEVGTSLYEQYF

v_call: TRBV3-1/TRBV3-2
j_call: TRBJ1-3
d_call: TRBD1
clone_size: NA
cdr3_nt: TGTGCCAGCAGCCTCGACAGGGCAGGAAACACCATATATTTT
cdr3_aa: CASSLDRAGNTIYF

v_call: TRBV7-7
j_call: TRBJ2-3
d_call: NA
clone_size: few
cdr3_nt: TGTGCCACTCCCTGGGGGATCGGCGCAGATACGCAGTATTTT
cdr3_aa: CATPWGIGADTQYF

v_call: TRBV18
j_call: TRBJ2-1
d_call: NA
clone_size: NA
cdr3_nt: TGTGCCAGCTCACCACCCCCGGGACAGTCCTCCGGACTACGAAATGAGCAGTTCTTC
cdr3_aa: CASSPPPGQSSGLRNEQFF

v_call: TRBV7-2
j_call: TRBJ2-1
d_call: NA
clone_size: NA
cdr3_nt: TGTGCCAGCAGGGGTTATGGGGATCGTGAGCAGTTCTTC
cdr3_aa: CASRGYGDREQFF

v_call: TRBV5-1
j_call: TRBJ2-7
d_call: NA
clone_size: few
cdr3_nt: TGCGCCAGCAGCTCGGAAGACATTTCCTACGAGCAGTACTTC
cdr3_aa: CASSSEDISYEQYF

v_call: TRBV4-1
j_call: TRBJ1-6
d_call: NA
clone_size: once
cdr3_nt: TGCGCCAGCAGCCAACTGCCGACGGCCGGGCTCCACTTT
cdr3_aa: CASSQLPTAGLHF

v_call: TRBV7-9
j_call: TRBJ2-2
d_call: TRBD1
clone_size: few
cdr3_nt: TGTGCCAGCAGCGTATACAGGGGAACAAACACCGGGGAGCTGTTTTTT
cdr3_aa: CASSVYRGTNTGELFF

v_call: TRBV7-6
j_call: TRBJ2-3
d_call: TRBD2
clone_size: NA
cdr3_nt: TGTGCCAGCAGCTTAGTCGGGGGGAAATACACAGATACGCAGTATTTT
cdr3_aa: CASSLVGGKYTDTQYF

v_call: TRBV9
j_call: TRBJ2-1
d_call: TRBD2
clone_size: NA
cdr3_nt: TGTGCCAGCAGCGCTCCTCCCGGGACTAGCGGGAGAATTTACAATGAGCAGTTCTTC
cdr3_aa: CASSAPPGTSGRIYNEQFF

v_call: TRBV12-5
j_call: TRBJ1-2
d_call: NA
clone_size: NA
cdr3_nt: TGTGCTAGTGGCCCTCCTCTCGGCGTGGGGGGCTACACCTTC
cdr3_aa: CASGPPLGVGGYTF

v_call: TRBV5-8
j_call: TRBJ1-6
d_call: NA
clone_size: NA
cdr3_nt: TGTGCCAGCAGCCACAGGGTGACCTATAATTCACCCCTCCACTTT
cdr3_aa: CASSHRVTYNSPLHF

v_call: TRBV30
j_call: TRBJ2-3
d_call: NA
clone_size: once
cdr3_nt: TGTGCCTGGATGCGGTCGGGGAGTGTCGCAGATACGCAGTATTTT
cdr3_aa: CAWMRSGSVADTQYF

v_call: TRBV23-1
j_call: TRBJ1-5
d_call: NA
clone_size: NA
cdr3_nt: TGCGCCAGCAGTCATCACGGACAGCGTAGCAATCAGCCCCAGCATTTT
cdr3_aa: CASSHHGQRSNQPQHF

v_call: TRBV12-5
j_call: TRBJ2-7
d_call: NA
clone_size: NA
cdr3_nt: TGTGCTAGTGCTTTCCTTATCGGGGACTACGAGCAGTACTTC
cdr3_aa: CASAFLIGDYEQYF

v_call: TRBV7-3
j_call: TRBJ2-3
d_call: TRBD2
clone_size: NA
cdr3_nt: TGTGCCAGCAGTTTAGCAGGGACTAGCGGTGGTACAGATACGCAGTATTTT
cdr3_aa: CASSLAGTSGGTDTQYF

v_call: TRBV3-1/TRBV3-2
j_call: TRBJ2-1
d_call: NA
clone_size: NA
cdr3_nt: TGTGCCAGCAGCCCCAACAACTACAATGAGCAGTTCTTC
cdr3_aa: CASSPNNYNEQFF

v_call: TRBV5-1
j_call: TRBJ1-1
d_call: NA
clone_size: NA
cdr3_nt: TGCGCCAGCAGCCCGCGAGTGGAGGGGGTGAACACTGAAGCTTTCTTT
cdr3_aa: CASSPRVEGVNTEAFF

v_call: TRBV24-1
j_call: TRBJ2-5
d_call: NA
clone_size: once
cdr3_nt: TGTGCCACCAGTGATCCCCGGGGACGGGAAGAGACCCAGTACTTC
cdr3_aa: CATSDPRGREETQYF

v_call: TRBV4-1
j_call: TRBJ1-2
d_call: NA
clone_size: NA
cdr3_nt: TGCGCCAGCAGCCAACCACGGACGGATCGCTATGGCTACACCTTC
cdr3_aa: CASSQPRTDRYGYTF

v_call: TRBV5-1
j_call: TRBJ2-5
d_call: NA
clone_size: NA
cdr3_nt: TGCGCCAGCAGCTTGGAAGATCAAGAGACCCAGTACTTC
cdr3_aa: CASSLEDQETQYF

v_call: TRBV5-1
j_call: TRBJ1-3
d_call: TRBD1
clone_size: NA
cdr3_nt: TGCGCCAGCAGCCCCTGGACCGGGACAGGCTCTGGAAACACCATATATTTT
cdr3_aa: CASSPWTGTGSGNTIYF

v_call: TRBV5-1
j_call: TRBJ2-3
d_call: TRBD2
clone_size: NA
cdr3_nt: TGCGCCAGCAGCCCAGCGGGCGGGAGTTCAACAACAGATACGCAGTATTTT
cdr3_aa: CASSPAGGSSTTDTQYF

v_call: TRBV19
j_call: TRBJ1-2
d_call: TRBD1
clone_size: NA
cdr3_nt: TGTGCCAGTAGTAACGGACAGGGGTACTATGGCTACACCTTC
cdr3_aa: CASSNGQGYYGYTF

v_call: TRBV29-1
j_call: TRBJ1-4
d_call: NA
clone_size: NA
cdr3_nt: TGCAGCGTTACTAAGGGAGTCGGAACTAATGAAAAACTGTTTTTT
cdr3_aa: CSVTKGVGTNEKLFF

v_call: TRBV30
j_call: TRBJ2-7
d_call: NA
clone_size: few
cdr3_nt: TGTGCCTTGACAGTTACCTACGAGCAGTACTTC
cdr3_aa: CALTVTYEQYF